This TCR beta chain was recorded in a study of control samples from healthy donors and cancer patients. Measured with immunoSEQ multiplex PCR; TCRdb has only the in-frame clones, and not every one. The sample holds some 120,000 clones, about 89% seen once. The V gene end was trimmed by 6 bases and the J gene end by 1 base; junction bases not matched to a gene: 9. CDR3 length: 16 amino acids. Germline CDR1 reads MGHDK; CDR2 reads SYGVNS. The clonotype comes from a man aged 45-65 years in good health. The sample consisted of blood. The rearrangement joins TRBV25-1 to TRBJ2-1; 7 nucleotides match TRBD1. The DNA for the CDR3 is TGTGCCAGCAGCTCACTTCAGGGGGTATCCTACAATGAGCAGTTCTTC. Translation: CASSSLQGVSYNEQFF.